These 8 T cell receptor beta chains originate from one sample sequenced in a study of T cells in Graves' hyperthyroidism and ophthalmopathy. Amplified TCR beta CDR3 regions came from RNA transcripts. HTBI primers drove first-round RT-PCR of the TCR CDR3. TCRdb reprocessed the multiplex PCR reads with MiXCR, giving one entry per CDR3 protein. The profile shows roughly 630,000 distinct CDR3 sequences, 15% to 18% of them singletons. The material sequenced was blood. The receptors originated from a woman in her twenties or thirties with Graves' hyperthyroidism.

A remark on this clonotype: The junction departs from the called germline gene at one end, perhaps through a read error. The chain joins TRBV19 to TRBJ1-4; no clear D. Germline CDR1 LNHDA, CDR2 SQIVND (reference sequence). The CDR3 is 14 amino acids. CDR3 in amino acids: CASSIGSTNEKPFF. The CDR3 DNA follows: TGTGCCAGTAGTATCGGCAGTACGAATGAAAAACCGTTTTTT.

The CDR3 DNA follows: TGTGCCAGCAGTGAACGGGGCGGGCAGGCAGGCACAGATACGCAGTATTTT. Translated: CASSERGGQAGTDTQYF. The V gene is TRBV25-1, the J gene TRBJ2-3; D assignment may be TRBD1 or TRBD2 (5 bases each). This CDR3 spans 17 amino acids. Germline lookup yields CDR1 MGHDK and CDR2 SYGVNS. The V and J ends lost 2 bases and 1 base respectively, with 16 bases between them.

This clonotype has more than one count but fewer than ten. The chain recombines TRBV3-1 with TRBJ2-1, with D possibly TRBD2 on 6 matching bases. Germline V gene sequence: CDR1 LGHDT, CDR2 YNNKEL (reference sequence). The CDR3 runs to 16 residues. The ends were cut back, 3 bases at V and 0 bases at J, with 12 bases in the middle. CDR3 residues: CASSHRLESSYNEQFF. In nucleotides, the CDR3 is TGTGCCAGCAGCCACAGACTAGAAAGCTCCTACAATGAGCAGTTCTTC.

This clonotype was observed a handful of times. CDR3 sequence: CASSTPGTNYGYTF. The CDR3 DNA reads as TGTGCCAGCAGCACCCCAGGGACCAACTATGGCTACACCTTC. The V and J genes are TRBV7-2 and TRBJ1-2; possible D gene TRBD1, 5 bases. V gave up 5 bases and J gave up 2 bases, with 12 bases separating them. Germline CDR1 reads SGHTA; CDR2 reads FQGNSA. The CDR3 extends over 14 amino acids.

At least ten counts were recorded for this clonotype. This sequence joins TRBV28 and TRBJ2-6, with TRBD1 matching 12 bases. Looked up from germline, CDR1 is MDHEN and CDR2 is SYDVKM. The CDR3 contains 18 residues. With 5 bases clipped from V and 0 bases from J, the junction kept 5 bases outside the gene matches. The CDR3 region is CASSPGQGAVSGANVLTF. CDR3 bases: TGTGCCAGCAGTCCGGGACAGGGGGCCGTCTCTGGGGCCAACGTCCTGACTTTC. The variable domain in full, completed from reference TRBV28 and TRBJ2-6, reads DVKVTQSSRYLVKRTGEKVFLECVQDMDHENMFWYRQDPGLGLRLIYFSYDVKMKEKGDIPEGYSVSREKKERFSLILESASTNQTSMYLCASSPGQGAVSGANVLTFGAGSRLTVL.

The chain carries TRBV5-5 and TRBJ2-1, with D perhaps TRBD2 (5 bases). The CDR3 sequence is 13 residues long. The germline V gene encodes CDR1 SGHKS and CDR2 YYEKEE (reference sequence). V was shortened by 7 bases and J by 8 bases, with 16 bases between the two germline ends. The CDR3 is CASGLPPGDEQFF. In DNA form, the CDR3 reads TGTGCCAGCGGCCTCCCCCCCGGGGATGAGCAGTTCTTC.

This clonotype was detected ten times or more. The CDR3 sequence is CATSASGVNTEAFF. CDR3 DNA sequence: TGTGCCACCAGTGCATCAGGGGTGAACACTGAAGCTTTCTTT. The chain links TRBV24-1 to TRBJ1-1; maybe TRBD1 (6 bases). Trimming shortened V by 5 bases and J by 0 bases, and 9 bases separated the two germline ends. Germline assignment: CDR1 KGHDR and CDR2 SFDVKD. This CDR3 has 14 residues.

For this clonotype: A much larger clone differs from this one at a single base, so this may be a read error. The V call is TRBV6-1, the J call TRBJ2-7; TRBD1 or TRBD2 may be the D gene (6 bases each). Germline assignment: CDR1 MNHNS and CDR2 SASEGT. The CDR3 totals 16 residues. CDR3 region: CASSHRGGPNSYERYF. The DNA for the CDR3 is TGTGCCAGCAGTCATCGTGGGGGGCCTAACAGCTACGAGCGGTACTTC.